This section outlines one T cell receptor (beta chain) sequence together with its context. This sample is part of a study of radiation and T cells in renal cell carcinoma. The time point: blood 4 weeks post-SBRT, at nephrectomy. The treatment denotes: 15 Gy SBRT to primary tumor, nephrectomy 4 weeks later. This table comes from immunoSEQ multiplex PCR, and its TCRdb copy is limited to in-frame clones, with some not included. The sample contains some 44,000 clones, 70% to 85% of which appear only once. The CDR3 loop spans 13 amino acids. The V end lost 3 bases, the J end lost 4 bases, and 9 bases lay between the germline ends. CDR1 is LNHDA, CDR2 SQIVND, per germline (reference sequence).

Sequenced here: blood, sampled from a patient whose treatment included radiotherapy and nephrectomy. The receptor's source is a woman between 65 and 79 years old with renal cell carcinoma. The chain combines TRBV19 with TRBJ2-5, with D possibly TRBD2 on 6 matching bases. CDR3 loop: CASSMGTVETQYF. CDR3 bases: TGTGCCAGTAGTATGGGGACTGTAGAGACCCAGTACTTC. Full variable domain (outside the CDR3, taken from reference TRBV19 and TRBJ2-5): DGGITQSPKYLFRKEGQNVTLSCEQNLNHDAMYWYRQDPGQGLRLIYYSQIVNDFQKGDIAEGYSVSREKKESFPLTVTSAQKNPTAFYLCASSMGTVETQYFGPGTRLLVL.